This TCR beta chain appears in the sequencing data of a study of T cells in Graves' hyperthyroidism and ophthalmopathy (dated by TCRdb to about 2019). Broadly, across the study: Peripheral blood was collected at initial diagnosis, before any treatment. A discovery cohort of about 100 patients, approximately 45 with Graves' ophthalmopathy and about 58 with stable Graves' hyperthyroidism, was used to find distinguishing TCR V-J signatures. Prospective prediction of ophthalmopathy was tested in an independent validation cohort consisting of 18 to 20 hyperthyroidism patients and 15 or so patients who later progressed to ophthalmopathy. The 95 to 100 discovery patients were divided at random into training and test sets in a 7:3 ratio. In addition, the study compared T-cell repertoires in thyroid tissue and in blood from several Graves' hyperthyroidism patients. Once sampling was done, hyperthyroidism patients were given methimazole at a starting dose of 30 mg daily, whereas ophthalmopathy patients were given high-dose intravenous methylprednisolone. According to the paper, TCR Vbeta CDR3 sequencing was carried out on over 130 peripheral blood samples, which came from 40 to 45 ophthalmopathy, around 75 hyperthyroidism and roughly 17 progressor patients. The full study reports these points: Most expanded thyroid clonotypes (frequency above 0.001) were also found in blood, which suggests that blood repertoires may mirror thyroid immune responses. Ophthalmopathy was separated from stable hyperthyroidism by a 13 V-J signature model, with around 88% sensitivity and roughly 81% specificity obtained in cross-validation and 80%/75% obtained in testing. No statistical method was used to fix the sample size in advance, and group allocation was not hidden from the investigators. In validation, progression to ophthalmopathy was predicted by the model with roughly 71% sensitivity and under 85% specificity, a median of roughly 6 months before onset.

Graves' hyperthyroidism was defined as stable when no progression to ophthalmopathy occurred over 18 months of follow-up. Hyperthyroidism patients were aged 18 to 65 years and newly diagnosed, with disease duration of less than 2 months. Any patient with an uncontrolled infection, another autoimmune disease, pregnancy or lactation was excluded. Diagnoses relied on clinical symptoms, serum thyroxine and TRAb, thyroid ultrasound and orbital computed tomography. PBMCs were isolated from about 9.1 ml of fresh peripheral blood by Ficoll-Paque density gradient centrifugation. Trizol reagent was used to extract total RNA, and RNA quality was then checked on an Agilent 2100 Bioanalyzer. This clonotype was counted ten times or more. What this receptor recognizes is not known. No base qualities exist here, and no much larger clone lies one base off it. The TCR beta CDR3 regions were amplified from RNA transcripts. For the first round of RT-PCR on the TCR CDR3, the HTBI primer set was used together with the Qiagen OneStep RT-PCR kit. A second multiplex PCR round built the libraries, followed by size selection and purification. Paired-end sequencing of the libraries was performed with 100 bp reads on an Illumina HiSeq2000. The authors' analysis ran thus. SOAPnuke was used to process the raw data, removing reads that contained adapters or uncalled bases, had a mean Phred below 15, or lacked an exact match to the constant primer or identifier. COPE v1.2.5 was used to merge high-quality paired reads, and clonotypes were defined as unique nucleotide sequences. Clonotypes were aligned to IMGT TRBV, TRBD and TRBJ reference segments using MiTCR v1.1. Only V-J combinations with frequency above 0.0001, covering 99.2% of repertoires, were analysed. A TCS score was defined as the ratio of F50 (clonal expansion) to E x V (chaos), with BLOSUM62-based TCRdist applied between CDR3 peptides within each V-J. Welch's t-statistics and random forest reduced roughly 540 V-J features to 10 to 15, which were used in a naive Bayes classifier (R e1071). TCRdb trimmed the raw reads at Q25, called clones with MiXCR and kept productive beta chains. For every CDR3 protein sequence, its rows merge into one entry that carries the most common genes and DNA. The V and J calls were not made by the authors but by TCRdb's processing. The sample table holds roughly 510,000 distinct CDR3 sequences, of which less than 25% were seen once. More than 20% of the sample goes to the ten largest clones.

Taken from cysteine to phenylalanine, the CDR3 has 15 residues. Just the 45-base CDR3 DNA is kept, in frame starting at base 1. Trimmed from V: 10 bases; trimmed from J: 4 bases; junction bases lacking a gene match: 13. The CDR1 and CDR2 encoded by the germline V gene are ENHRY and SYGVKD. The chain is assembled from TRBV10-3 and TRBJ1-1, with TRBD1 matching 9 junction bases. The sequence was collected from a man aged 18 to 29 with Graves' hyperthyroidism. Sample: blood. The DNA sequence is TGTGCCACAGCAACAGGGGGCGACCGGCGCACTGAAGCTTTCTTT. Translation gives CATATGGDRRTEAFF.